The entry below describes one TCR beta chain. The data stem from a study of control samples from healthy donors and cancer patients. Using immunoSEQ multiplex PCR, the repertoire was profiled, and TCRdb retains in-frame clones only, with some absent. The repertoire includes some 130,000 clones, 85% to 95% of them detected once, and around 8.9% sits in the top ten. The germline V gene encodes CDR1 SNHLY and CDR2 FYNNEI. The CDR3 loop spans 15 amino acids. V shed 3 bases, J shed 2 bases, and the junction held 7 bases outside the gene matches. This chain connects TRBV2 to TRBJ2-7; 7 bases are shared with TRBD1. The sequence was obtained from a man aged 18 to 29 in good health. The sample consisted of blood. The CDR3: CASSEGQQGAYEQYF. The CDR3 DNA reads as TGTGCCAGCAGTGAGGGTCAGCAGGGGGCCTACGAGCAGTACTTC.